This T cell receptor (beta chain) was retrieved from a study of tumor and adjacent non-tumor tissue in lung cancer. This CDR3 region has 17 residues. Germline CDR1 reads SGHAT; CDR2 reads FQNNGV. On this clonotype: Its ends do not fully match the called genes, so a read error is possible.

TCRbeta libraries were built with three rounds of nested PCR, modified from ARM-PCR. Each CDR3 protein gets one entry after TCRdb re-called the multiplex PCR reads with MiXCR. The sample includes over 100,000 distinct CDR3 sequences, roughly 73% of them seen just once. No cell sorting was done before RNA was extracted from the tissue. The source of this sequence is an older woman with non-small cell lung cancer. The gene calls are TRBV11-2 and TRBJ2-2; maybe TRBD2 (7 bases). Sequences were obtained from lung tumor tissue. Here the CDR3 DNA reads TGTGCCAGCACCTCTCCCAAGGGGGGGCGGAACACCGGGGACCTGTTTTTT. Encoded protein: CASTSPKGGRNTGDLFF.